One sample yielded the 5 T cell receptor beta chains listed below, sequenced in a study of shared clonotypes between healthy human individuals. Sequenced by immunoSEQ multiplex PCR; TCRdb stores in-frame clones only, minus some. This repertoire shows approximately 500,000 clones, 90% to 96% found once; its top ten account for approximately 0.062%. The specimen sequenced was naive CD4+ T cells sorted from blood. As for subset: CD45RA+ positively selected. Every receptor here comes from a woman aged 25 to 39 in good health.

A note on this clone: Because the CDR3's place on the DNA is in doubt, the DNA is left out and the CDR3 is given as listed by TCRdb. The chain combines TRBV13 with TRBJ2-2; TRBD2 is taken as the D call from the table, unchecked against the DNA. The V gene's germline CDR1 is PRHDT and CDR2 FYEKMQ (reference sequence). Termini included, the CDR3 measures 13 amino acids. CDR3 region: CASSSRRAGELFF.

The chain links TRBV28 to TRBJ2-5; 9 bases are a match to TRBD1. Germline assignment: CDR1 MDHEN and CDR2 SYDVKM. This CDR3 has 13 amino acids. Germline trimming cut 11 bases from V and 2 bases from J; bases unmatched to any gene: 6. The CDR3: CAVGQGGQETQYF. The CDR3 DNA sequence: TGTGCCGTGGGACAGGGAGGACAAGAGACCCAGTACTTC.

CDR3 sequence: CASRYGQDYEQYF. In nucleotides, the CDR3 is TGTGCCAGCCGCTACGGACAGGACTACGAGCAGTACTTC. V and J are TRBV13 and TRBJ2-7, with 7 bases fitting TRBD1. Looked up from germline, CDR1 is PRHDT and CDR2 is FYEKMQ (reference sequence). The CDR3 has 13 residues. Unmatched junction bases numbered 7, after V lost 8 bases and J lost 3 bases.

This chain joins TRBV28 and TRBJ2-1; no reliable D call. Deletions cut 5 bases from V and 8 bases from J, with 22 bases between. CDR1 is MDHEN and CDR2 is SYDVKM in the germline V gene. This CDR3 has 16 residues. The CDR3 is CASSPSGRSLLDEQFF. CDR3 in DNA: TGTGCCAGCAGTCCCTCCGGCCGAAGCCTCCTTGATGAGCAGTTCTTC.

CDR3 in DNA: TGTGCCAGTAGTATCGGTCTAGCGGGAACAGAGACCCAGTACTTC. This gives the protein CASSIGLAGTETQYF. This chain joins TRBV19 and TRBJ2-5; 9 positions match TRBD2. CDR3 length equals 15 residues. Germline V lookup: CDR1 LNHDA, CDR2 SQIVND (reference sequence). The V and J ends lost 3 bases and 4 bases, in that order; junction bases with no gene match: 6.